This T cell receptor (beta chain) was identified during a study of shared clonotypes between healthy human individuals. Study as a whole: A couple of women and a few men aged 18 to 49 served as donors. Study-wide results and limits: Tissues were not sampled, only blood, and their repertoires likely differ. Genetic and exposure-history diversity was limited by the small donor number.

Methods used by the authors: ImmunoSEQ output lacked quality scores and full-length reads, limiting matched filtering. Assay: immunoSEQ multiplex PCR; the TCRdb copy retains only in-frame clones and omits some. Clone size and V and J calls were adopted from that table, with D and trimming inferred from the DNA. The table includes about half a million clones, approximately 80% detected once. A remark on this clone: Its antigen is undetermined.

The CDR3 covers 16 residues. Per germline, CDR1 MGHRA and CDR2 YSYEKL. V gave up 1 base and J gave up 1 base, with 13 bases separating them. Sequenced material: PBMCs. The V call is TRBV4-1, the J call TRBJ1-1; D uncertain. The TCR was taken from a woman between 40 and 55 years old in good health. Some clones in this sample may be carry-over from other donors' samples. CDR3 sequence reads: CASSQGVFEKNTEAFF. Written as DNA, the CDR3 is TGCGCCAGCAGCCAAGGAGTCTTCGAGAAGAACACTGAAGCTTTCTTT.